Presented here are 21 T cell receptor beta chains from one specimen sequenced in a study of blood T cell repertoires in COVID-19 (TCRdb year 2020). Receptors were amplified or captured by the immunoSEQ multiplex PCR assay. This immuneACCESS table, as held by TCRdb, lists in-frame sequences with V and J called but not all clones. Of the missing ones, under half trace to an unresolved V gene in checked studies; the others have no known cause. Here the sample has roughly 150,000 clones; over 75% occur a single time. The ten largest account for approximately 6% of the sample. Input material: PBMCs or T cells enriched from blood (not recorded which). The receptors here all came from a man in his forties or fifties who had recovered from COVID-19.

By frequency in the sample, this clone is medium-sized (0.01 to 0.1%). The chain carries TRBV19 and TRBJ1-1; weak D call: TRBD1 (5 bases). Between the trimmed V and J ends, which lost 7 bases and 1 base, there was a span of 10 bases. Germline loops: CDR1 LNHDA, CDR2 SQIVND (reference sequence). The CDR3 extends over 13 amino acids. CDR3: CASTRERNTEAFF. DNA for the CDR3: TGTGCCAGTACCAGGGAAAGGAACACTGAAGCTTTCTTT.

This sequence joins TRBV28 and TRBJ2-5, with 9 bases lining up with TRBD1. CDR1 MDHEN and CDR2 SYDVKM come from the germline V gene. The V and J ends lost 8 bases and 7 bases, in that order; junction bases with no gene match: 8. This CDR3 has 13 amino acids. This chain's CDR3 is CASGRTGEVTQYF. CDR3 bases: TGTGCCAGCGGGAGGACAGGGGAGGTGACCCAGTACTTC.

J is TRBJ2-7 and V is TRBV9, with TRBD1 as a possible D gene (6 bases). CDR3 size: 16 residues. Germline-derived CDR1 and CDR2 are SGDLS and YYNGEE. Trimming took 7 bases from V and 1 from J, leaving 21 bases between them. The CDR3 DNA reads TGTGCCAGCGCACCAGAGGGGGACGGTCCTTCCTACGAGCAGTACTTC. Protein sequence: CASAPEGDGPSYEQYF. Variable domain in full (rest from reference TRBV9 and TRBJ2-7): DSGVTQTPKHLITATGQRVTLRCSPRSGDLSVYWYQQSLDQGLQFLIQYYNGEERAKGNILERFSAQQFPDLHSELNLSSLELGDSALYFCASAPEGDGPSYEQYFGPGTRLTVT.

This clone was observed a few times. The CDR3 here is CASTGQGLGYTF. As DNA, the CDR3 is TGTGCCAGCACGGGACAGGGTCTTGGCTACACCTTC. The chain recombines TRBV9 with TRBJ1-2; 9 bases line up with TRBD1. Trimming at V came to 6 bases and at J to 7 bases, leaving 4 bases not matched to a gene. In germline, CDR1 is SGDLS, CDR2 YYNGEE. This CDR3 has 12 residues.

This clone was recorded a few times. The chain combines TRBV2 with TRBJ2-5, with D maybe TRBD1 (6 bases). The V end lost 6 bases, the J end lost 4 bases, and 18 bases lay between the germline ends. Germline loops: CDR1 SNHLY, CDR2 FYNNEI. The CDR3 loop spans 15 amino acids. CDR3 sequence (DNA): TGTGCCAGCAGGCCTACCTGGGACATCGGAGAGACCCAGTACTTC. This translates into CASRPTWDIGETQYF.

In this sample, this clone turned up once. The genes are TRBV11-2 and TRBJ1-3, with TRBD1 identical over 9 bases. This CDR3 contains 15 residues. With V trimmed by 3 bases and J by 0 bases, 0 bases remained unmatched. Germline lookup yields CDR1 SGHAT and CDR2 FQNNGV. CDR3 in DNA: TGTGCCAGCAGCTTGACAGGGGGCTCTGGAAACACCATATATTTT. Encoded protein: CASSLTGGSGNTIYF.

For the CDR3, the DNA is TGTGCCACCCGGAGTGGGGAGACCCAGTACTTC. It translates to CATRSGETQYF. The genes are TRBV24-1 and TRBJ2-5; D ambiguous. The V gene's germline CDR1 is KGHDR and CDR2 SFDVKD. The CDR3 spans 11 residues. V lost 9 bases and J 5 bases, leaving 9 bases between the germline ends.

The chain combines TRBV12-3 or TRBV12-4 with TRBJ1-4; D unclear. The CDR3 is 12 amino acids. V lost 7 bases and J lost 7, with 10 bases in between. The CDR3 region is CASTRAGEKLFF. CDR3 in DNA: TGTGCCAGCACTCGCGCGGGTGAAAAACTGTTTTTT.

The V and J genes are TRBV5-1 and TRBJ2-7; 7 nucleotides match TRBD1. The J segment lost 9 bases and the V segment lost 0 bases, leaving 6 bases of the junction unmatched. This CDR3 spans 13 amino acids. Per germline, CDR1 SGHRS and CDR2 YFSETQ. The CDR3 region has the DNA TGCGCCAGCAGCTTGGTCCCGGGACAGCTGCAGTACGTC. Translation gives CASSLVPGQLQYV.

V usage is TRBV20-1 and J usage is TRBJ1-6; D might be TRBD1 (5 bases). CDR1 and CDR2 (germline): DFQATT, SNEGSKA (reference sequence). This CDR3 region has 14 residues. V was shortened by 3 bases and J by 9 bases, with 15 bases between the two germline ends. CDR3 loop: CSASISGGASPLHF. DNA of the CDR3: TGCAGTGCTAGTATCTCCGGGGGAGCTTCACCCCTCCACTTT.

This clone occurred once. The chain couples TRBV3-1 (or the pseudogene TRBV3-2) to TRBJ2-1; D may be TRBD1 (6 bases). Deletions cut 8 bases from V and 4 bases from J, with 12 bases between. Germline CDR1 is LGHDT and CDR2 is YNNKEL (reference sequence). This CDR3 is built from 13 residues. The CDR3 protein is CASGDMQYNEQFF. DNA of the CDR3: TGTGCCAGCGGGGACATGCAATACAATGAGCAGTTCTTC.

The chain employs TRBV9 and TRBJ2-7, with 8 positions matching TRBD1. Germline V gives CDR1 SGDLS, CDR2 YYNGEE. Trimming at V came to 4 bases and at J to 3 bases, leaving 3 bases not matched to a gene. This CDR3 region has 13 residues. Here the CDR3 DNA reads TGTGCCAGCAGCAAAGGACAGGGCTACGAGCAGTACTTC. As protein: CASSKGQGYEQYF.

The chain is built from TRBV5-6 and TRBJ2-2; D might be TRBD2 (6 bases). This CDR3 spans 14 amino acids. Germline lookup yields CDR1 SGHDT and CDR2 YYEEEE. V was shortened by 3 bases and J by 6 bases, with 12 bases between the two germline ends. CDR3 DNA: TGTGCCAGCAGCTGGCCGGGGGAAGCCGGGGAGCTGTTTTTT. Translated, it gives CASSWPGEAGELFF.

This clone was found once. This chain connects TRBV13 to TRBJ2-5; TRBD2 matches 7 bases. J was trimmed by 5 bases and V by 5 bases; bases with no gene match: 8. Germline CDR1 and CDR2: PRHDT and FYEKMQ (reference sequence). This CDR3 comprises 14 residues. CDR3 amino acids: CASSPRLARETQYF. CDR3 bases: TGTGCCAGCAGCCCTAGACTAGCCCGGGAGACCCAGTACTTC.

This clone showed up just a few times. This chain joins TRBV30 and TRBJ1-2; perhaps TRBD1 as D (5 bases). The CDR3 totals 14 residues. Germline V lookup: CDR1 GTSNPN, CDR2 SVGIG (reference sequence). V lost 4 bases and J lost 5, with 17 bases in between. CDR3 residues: CAWKGRTVEYGYTF. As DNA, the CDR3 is TGTGCCTGGAAGGGGAGGACGGTCGAGTATGGCTACACCTTC.

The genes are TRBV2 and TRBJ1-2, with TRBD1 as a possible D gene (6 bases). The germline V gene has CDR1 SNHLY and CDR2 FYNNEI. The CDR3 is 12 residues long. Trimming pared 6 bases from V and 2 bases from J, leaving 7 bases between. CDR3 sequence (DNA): TGTGCCAGCAGCACAGGGAACTATGGCTACACCTTC. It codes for CASSTGNYGYTF.

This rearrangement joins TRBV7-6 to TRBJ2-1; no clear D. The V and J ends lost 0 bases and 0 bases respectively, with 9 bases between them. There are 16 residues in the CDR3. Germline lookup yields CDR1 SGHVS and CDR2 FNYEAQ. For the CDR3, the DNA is TGTGCCAGCAGCTTAGCTGAGCTGAGCTCCTACAATGAGCAGTTCTTC. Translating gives CASSLAELSSYNEQFF.

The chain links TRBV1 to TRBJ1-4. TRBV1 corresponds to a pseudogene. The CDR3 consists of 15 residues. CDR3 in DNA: TGCACCAGCAGCCAAGACAAGGGAAGGAGGGAAAAACTGTTTTTT. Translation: CTSSQDKGRREKLFF.

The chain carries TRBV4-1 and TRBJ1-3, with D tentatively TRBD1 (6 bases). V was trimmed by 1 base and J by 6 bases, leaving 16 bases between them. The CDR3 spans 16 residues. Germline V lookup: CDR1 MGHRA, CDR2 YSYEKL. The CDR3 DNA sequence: TGCGCCAGCAGCCAAGCCGGGACACGGATAGTAAACACCATATATTTT. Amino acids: CASSQAGTRIVNTIYF.

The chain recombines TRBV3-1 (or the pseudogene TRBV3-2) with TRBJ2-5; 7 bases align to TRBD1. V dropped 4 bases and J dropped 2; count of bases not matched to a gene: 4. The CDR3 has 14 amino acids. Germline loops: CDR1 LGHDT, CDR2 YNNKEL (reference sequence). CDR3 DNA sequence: TGTGCCAGCAGCCCCCCAGGGGGACAAGAGACCCAGTACTTC. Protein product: CASSPPGGQETQYF.

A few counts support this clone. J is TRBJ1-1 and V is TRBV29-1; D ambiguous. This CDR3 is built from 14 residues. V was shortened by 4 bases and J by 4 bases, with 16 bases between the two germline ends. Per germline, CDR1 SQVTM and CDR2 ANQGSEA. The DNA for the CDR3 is TGCAGCGTTGTGGAGAGGGCGGGTGTCACTGAAGCTTTCTTT. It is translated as CSVVERAGVTEAFF.